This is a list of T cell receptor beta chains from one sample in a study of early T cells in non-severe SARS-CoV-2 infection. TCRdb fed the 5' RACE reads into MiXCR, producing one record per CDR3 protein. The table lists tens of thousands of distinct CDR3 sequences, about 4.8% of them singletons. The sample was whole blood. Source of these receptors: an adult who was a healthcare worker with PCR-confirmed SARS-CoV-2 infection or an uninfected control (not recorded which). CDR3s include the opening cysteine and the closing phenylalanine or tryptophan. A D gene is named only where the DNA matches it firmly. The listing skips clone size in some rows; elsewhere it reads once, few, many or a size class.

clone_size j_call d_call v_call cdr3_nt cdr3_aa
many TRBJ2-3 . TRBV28 TGTGCCAGCAGCGACACAGATACGCAGTATTTT CASSDTDTQYF
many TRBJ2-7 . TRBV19 TGTGCCAGTAGCAAAACGACAGGCCTAGGCGTCCACGAGCAGTACTTC CASSKTTGLGVHEQYF
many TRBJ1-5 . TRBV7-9 TGTGCCAGCAGCTTAGGACACCACAATCAGCCCCAGCATTTT CASSLGHHNQPQHF
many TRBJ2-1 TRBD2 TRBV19 TGTGCCAGTAGTCTAGCTGGCGGGGGGGGCCGGGATGAGCAGTTCTTC CASSLAGGGGRDEQFF
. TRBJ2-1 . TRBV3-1 TGTGCCAGCAGCCAAGATCGGGTTAGCCAGTTCTTC CASSQDRVSQFF
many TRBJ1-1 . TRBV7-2 TGTGCCAGCAGCTTATTGTCGATGAACACTGAAGCTTTCTTT CASSLLSMNTEAFF
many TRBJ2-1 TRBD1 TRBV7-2 TGTGCCAGCAGCCAACAGACAGGGTCCTACAATGAGCAGTTCTTC CASSQQTGSYNEQFF
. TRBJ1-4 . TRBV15 TGTGCCACCAGCAGAGATCACGTCGGCAGGGGAGAAAAACTGTTTTTT CATSRDHVGRGEKLFF
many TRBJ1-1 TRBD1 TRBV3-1 TGTGCCAGCAGCCAACTCCAGGGGGCCGACACTGAAGCTTTCTTT CASSQLQGADTEAFF
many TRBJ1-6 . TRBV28 TGTGCCAGCAGTCCGGGTCCCCTCTCCTATAATTCACCCCTCCACTTT CASSPGPLSYNSPLHF
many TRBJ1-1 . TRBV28 TGTGCCAGCAGTTTTTTTGGGAACACTGAAGCTTTCTTT CASSFFGNTEAFF
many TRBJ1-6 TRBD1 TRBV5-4 TGTGCCAGCAGCTCACAGGGGGTGGGTTCACCCCTCCACTTT CASSSQGVGSPLHF
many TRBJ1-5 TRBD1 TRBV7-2 TGTGCCAGCACCTCCACAACACAGATAGACAGCCAGCACACAGACAGACAGGGGAATCAGCCCCAGCATTTT CASTSTTQIDSQHTDRQGNQPQHF
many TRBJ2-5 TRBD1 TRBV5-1 TGCGCCAGCAGCTTGGCCACAGGGGGGCAAGAGACCCAGTACTTC CASSLATGGQETQYF
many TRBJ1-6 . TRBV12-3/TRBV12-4 TGTGCCAGCACCCAGGGTAATAATTCACCCCTCCACTTT CASTQGNNSPLHF
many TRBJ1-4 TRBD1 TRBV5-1 TGCGCCAGCAGATCAGGGGGTTCGAACGAAAAACTGTTTTTT CASRSGGSNEKLFF
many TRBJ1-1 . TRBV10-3 TGTGCCATCAAGGTGGGACGGGAGAACACTGAAGCTTTCTTT CAIKVGRENTEAFF
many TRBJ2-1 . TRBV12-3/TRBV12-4 TGTGCCAGCAGCTCGGGGAGTCTTGGCAATGAGCAGTTCTTC CASSSGSLGNEQFF
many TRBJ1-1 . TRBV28 TGTGCCAGCAGTTTATGGGCAGTTAATACGAACACTGAAGCTTTCTTT CASSLWAVNTNTEAFF
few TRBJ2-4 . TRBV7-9 TGTGCCAGCAGCTTAGCTATTGAGGGAAACATTCAGTACTTC CASSLAIEGNIQYF
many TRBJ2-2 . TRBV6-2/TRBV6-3 TGTGCCAGCATACGGTTTAACACCGGGGAGCTGTTTTTT CASIRFNTGELFF
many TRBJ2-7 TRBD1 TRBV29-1 TGCAGCGTTGAAGATCCCTCAGGGGGTCCCTCCTTAACCTACGAGCAGTACTTC CSVEDPSGGPSLTYEQYF
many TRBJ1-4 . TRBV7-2 TGTGCCAGCAGCTTAGCGGGCAGGGTAACTGAAAAACTGTTTTTT CASSLAGRVTEKLFF
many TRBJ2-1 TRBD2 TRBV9 TGTGCCAGCAGCGTAGCTGCCAGCGGGGTTTACAATGAGCAGTTCTTC CASSVAASGVYNEQFF
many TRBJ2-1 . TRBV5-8 TGTGCCAGCAGCTTGGCCCGGGGTACCGGCTACAATGAGCAGTTCTTC CASSLARGTGYNEQFF
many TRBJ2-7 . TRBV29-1 TGCAGCGCCGAGGGGTATTCCTACGAGCAGTACTTC CSAEGYSYEQYF
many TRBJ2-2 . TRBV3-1 TGTGCCAGCAGCCAAGGGTGGGCGAACACCGGGGAGCTGTTTTTT CASSQGWANTGELFF
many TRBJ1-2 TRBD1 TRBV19 TGTGCCAGTAGGATGGGACAGGGGGCCCTCTATGGCTACACCTTC CASRMGQGALYGYTF
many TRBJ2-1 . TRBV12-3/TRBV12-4 TGTGCCAGCAGTCCGGACTACAATGAGCAGTTCTTC CASSPDYNEQFF
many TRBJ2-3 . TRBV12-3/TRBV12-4 TGTGCCAGCAGTTTAGGTCTAGGGGGGGGCCGAGATACGCAGTATTTT CASSLGLGGGRDTQYF
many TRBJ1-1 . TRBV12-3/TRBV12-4 TGTGCCAGCACCGAAAGGCAGGACATGAACACTGAAGCTTTCTTT CASTERQDMNTEAFF
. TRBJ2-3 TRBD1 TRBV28 TGTGCCAGCAGTTTGCTGACAGGGTACACAGATACGCAGTATTTT CASSLLTGYTDTQYF
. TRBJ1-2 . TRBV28 TGTGCCAGCATGGTACGGGGAGATTCTAACTATGGCTACACCTTC CASMVRGDSNYGYTF
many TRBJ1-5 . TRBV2 TGTGCCAGCAGTGAACCCTCGGGGCAGAGCAATCAGCCCCAGCATTTT CASSEPSGQSNQPQHF
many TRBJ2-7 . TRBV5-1 TGCGCCAGCAGCCCCGGACAGCTCTCCTACGAGCAGTACTTC CASSPGQLSYEQYF
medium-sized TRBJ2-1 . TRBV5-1 TGCGCCAGCAGCTTGGGTTCCAGCTCCTACAATGAGCAGTTCTTC CASSLGSSSYNEQFF
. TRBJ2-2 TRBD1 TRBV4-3 TGCGCCAGCAGCCCGGGGACAGGGCTTAACACCGGGGAGCTGTTTTTT CASSPGTGLNTGELFF
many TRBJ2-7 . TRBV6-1 TGTGCCAGCAGTGAGCCCCCCTCCTACGAGCAGTACTTC CASSEPPSYEQYF
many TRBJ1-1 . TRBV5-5 TGTGCCAGCAGCTTGGGTCGGGCAGCAGGGGCAGAAGCTTTCTTT CASSLGRAAGAEAFF
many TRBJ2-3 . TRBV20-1 TGCAGTGAATGGGGGAATTCAGATACGCAGTATTTT CSEWGNSDTQYF
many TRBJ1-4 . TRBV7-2 TGTGCCAGCAGCGTGCAGAGTGAAAAACTGTTTTTT CASSVQSEKLFF
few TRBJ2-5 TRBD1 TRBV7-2 TGTGCCAGCAGCTTAGGTCCAGGGGGCGTAGAGACCCAGTACTTC CASSLGPGGVETQYF
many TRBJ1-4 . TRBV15 TGTGCCACCAGCAGAGATAGGGAAAATGAAAAACTGTTTTTT CATSRDRENEKLFF
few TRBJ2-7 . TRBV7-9 TGTGCCAGCAGCTCCGGGATCTCCTACGAGCAGTACTTC CASSSGISYEQYF
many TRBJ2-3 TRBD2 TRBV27 TGTGCCAGCAGTTTATACGCGGGGGGGAAAACAGATACGCAGTATTTT CASSLYAGGKTDTQYF
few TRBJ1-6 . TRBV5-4 TGTGCCAGCAGCTACAAGGGGGGCCTTAATTCACCCCTCCACTTT CASSYKGGLNSPLHF
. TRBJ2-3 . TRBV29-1 TGCAGCGCACTGAGGGAAGCAACGGATACGCAGTATTTT CSALREATDTQYF
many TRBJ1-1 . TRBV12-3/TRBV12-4 TGTGCCAGCAGTTTACCGAGGAAGAACACTGAAGCTTTCTTT CASSLPRKNTEAFF
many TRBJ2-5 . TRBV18 TGTGCCAGCTCACTTAACGCGGGGGAGACCCAGTACTTC CASSLNAGETQYF
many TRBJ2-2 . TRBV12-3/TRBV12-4 TGTGCCAGCAGTTTAAGGAACACCGGGGAGCTGTTTTTT CASSLRNTGELFF
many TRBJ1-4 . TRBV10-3 TGTGCCATCAGTGATGGCGCGGTCGAAGGCCCAACTAATGAAAAACTGTTTTTT CAISDGAVEGPTNEKLFF
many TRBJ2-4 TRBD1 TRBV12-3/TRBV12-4 TGTGCCAGCAGTTCCGACAGGGTAAAAAACATTCAGTACTTC CASSSDRVKNIQYF
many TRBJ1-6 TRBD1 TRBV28 TGTGCCAGCAGCCGGAGGACAGGGAATAATCCACCCCTCCACTTT CASSRRTGNNPPLHF